The subject of this entry is one TCR beta chain. This entry comes from a study of T cell clones after liver transplantation. TCRdb's table, derived via immunoSEQ multiplex PCR, lists solely in-frame clones and lacks some. The sample consists of fewer than 7,000 clones, approximately 80% of them appearing once. The germline CDR1 and CDR2 sequences are SGHRS and YFSETQ. Trimming pared 1 base from V and 0 bases from J, leaving 11 bases between. The CDR3 is 15 residues long. Sorting of unstimulated PBMCs yielded separate CD3+CD4+ and CD3+CD8+ fractions. This TCR was recovered from a human patient who received a liver transplant. Part of the T cells may come from the graft donor. The chain is built from TRBV5-1 and TRBJ2-7; no firm D call. This sample comprised CD8+ T cells from blood, obtained 45 to 47 months after liver transplant. The DNA of the CDR3 is TGCGCCAGCAGCTTGCACTTCGCAGTCTCCTACGAGCAGTACTTC. It specifies CASSLHFAVSYEQYF.